These T cell receptor beta chains were read from a single sample in a study of Ad26.COV2.S vaccination and SARS-CoV-2 variants. Repertoires were generated with immunoSEQ multiplex PCR, while TCRdb's copy carries only in-frame clones and drops some. The sample has about 320,000 clones, about 82% seen once; the top ten hold 1.5% to 2.5%. This specimen was peripheral blood, taken in a trial of Ad26.COV2.S vaccine versus placebo. The receptors were sampled from a person aged 18-65 years who received the Ad26.COV2.S COVID-19 vaccine or a placebo. CDR3s include the opening cysteine and the closing phenylalanine or tryptophan. The D gene is left open where the match is weak. Some rows mark clone size as missing; the rest say once, few, many or name a class of expanded clone.

>TRBV7-8|.|.|TRBJ1-5
TGTGCCAGCAGCTTACGCGACAGGTATAGCAATCAGCCCCAGCATTTT
CASSLRDRYSNQPQHF
>TRBV3-1/TRBV3-2|.|.|TRBJ1-5
TGTGCCAGCAGCCAGACAGACAATCAGCCCCAGCATTTT
CASSQTDNQPQHF
>TRBV6-2/TRBV6-3|.|few|TRBJ1-1
TGTGCCAGCAGTTATCTCGGTAACACTGAAGCTTTCTTT
CASSYLGNTEAFF
>TRBV9|TRBD2|.|TRBJ2-5
TGTGCCAGCAGCCCGACGACGGGGGGAGAGACCCAGTACTTC
CASSPTTGGETQYF
>TRBV6-6|.|.|TRBJ2-2
TGTGCCAGCAGTTCGGGACCTCTATCCGGGGAGCTGTTTTTT
CASSSGPLSGELFF
>TRBV10-2|.|.|TRBJ2-7
TGCGCCAGCAGTGAGTCTCATCGGACGTTGGGGTCGACTTCCTACGAGCAGTACTTC
CASSESHRTLGSTSYEQYF
>TRBV7-3|TRBD2|few|TRBJ2-1
TGTGCCAGCAGCCGGGGACTAGCGGTGGAGAATGAGCAGTTCTTC
CASSRGLAVENEQFF
>TRBV4-1|.|.|TRBJ1-2
TGCGCCAGCAGCCGAGACCCGGGGACCCGGACCGCAGGCTACACCTTC
CASSRDPGTRTAGYTF
>TRBV6-1|.|once|TRBJ1-6
TGTGCCAGCAGTGAGCGGGTCCCGAGCTCCTATAATTCACCCCTCCACTTT
CASSERVPSSYNSPLHF
>TRBV15|.|.|TRBJ1-5
TGTGCCACCAGCAGAGTGAGTAGCAATCAGCCCCAGCATTTT
CATSRVSSNQPQHF